The next 11 T cell receptor beta chains were all read from a single sample in a study of shared clonotypes between healthy human individuals. The naive CD8 subset, CD45RO-negative cells positively selected for CCR7, excluded terminally differentiated effector memory CD45RA+ cells. Assay: immunoSEQ multiplex PCR; the TCRdb copy retains only in-frame clones and omits some. The table includes under 1 million clones, about 91% detected once. Source material: naive CD8+ T cells sorted from blood. All receptors come from a man aged 30-40 years in good health.

The rearrangement joins TRBV5-6 to TRBJ2-5; D is possibly TRBD2 (6 bases). The CDR3 contains 15 residues. Trimming took off 0 bases at V and 5 bases at J, with 14 bases between the two ends. Germline values: CDR1 SGHDT, CDR2 YYEEEE. DNA for the CDR3: TGTGCCAGCAGCTTGGCCGCGGGATCAGGGGAGACCCAGTACTTC. Encoded protein: CASSLAAGSGETQYF.

The chain has TRBV7-9 and TRBJ1-2; 8 nucleotides line up with TRBD1. The CDR3 length is 15 residues. Losses at the gene ends were 4 bases for V and 2 bases for J; bases not matched to a gene: 6. Germline assignment: CDR1 SEHNR and CDR2 FQNEAQ (reference sequence). The CDR3 here is CASSSGQGLNYGYTF. As DNA, the CDR3 is TGTGCCAGCAGCTCTGGACAGGGATTAAACTATGGCTACACCTTC.

The V and J genes are TRBV30 and TRBJ1-1; D is perhaps TRBD1 (5 bases). The CDR3 is made up of 13 amino acids. Germline values: CDR1 GTSNPN, CDR2 SVGIG (reference sequence). The V end was cut by 1 base, the J end by 4 bases, with 10 bases between. The CDR3 protein is CAWSEGDGTEAFF. The CDR3 DNA reads TGTGCCTGGAGTGAAGGGGATGGCACTGAAGCTTTCTTT.

The rearrangement joins TRBV4-3 to TRBJ2-5, with TRBD2 identical over 9 bases. After removal of 4 bases from V and 5 bases from J, the junction contained 8 bases not matched to a gene. Germline V gene lookup returns CDR1 LGHNA and CDR2 YSLEER. The CDR3 is 15 residues long. The CDR3: CASSPVAGGWETQYF. In DNA, the CDR3 is TGCGCCAGCAGCCCTGTGGCGGGAGGGTGGGAGACCCAGTACTTC.

This clone was observed once. Other DNA sequences in the same sample also yield this CDR3. The chain employs TRBV28 and TRBJ1-5; D may be TRBD1 (6 bases). The CDR3 has 14 amino acids. Germline V lookup: CDR1 MDHEN, CDR2 SYDVKM. Between the trimmed V and J ends, which lost 3 bases and 2 bases, there was a span of 8 bases. Here the CDR3 DNA reads TGTGCCAGCAGTTTGCCAGGGGGCAATCAGCCCCAGCATTTT. Translated: CASSLPGGNQPQHF.

The chain carries TRBV2 and TRBJ2-7; 9 nucleotides align to TRBD1. Per the germline V gene, CDR1 is SNHLY and CDR2 is FYNNEI. CDR3 size: 9 residues. CDR3 sequence: CASSVQGAV. In DNA, the CDR3 is TGTGCCAGCAGCGTACAGGGGGCAGTC.

V is TRBV11-2 and J is TRBJ2-2; 13 positions match TRBD2. Germline lookup yields CDR1 SGHAT and CDR2 FQNNGV. Trimming at V came to 4 bases and at J to 7 bases, leaving 6 bases not matched to a gene. This CDR3 is built from 16 residues. CDR3 region: CASSSGLAGLGGELFF. CDR3 DNA sequence: TGTGCCAGCAGCTCGGGACTAGCGGGACTTGGCGGGGAGCTGTTTTTT. The complete variable domain, with remaining parts taken from reference TRBV11-2 and TRBJ2-2, reads EAGVAQSPRYKIIEKRQSVAFWCNPISGHATLYWYQQILGQGPKLLIQFQNNGVVDDSQLPKDRFSAERLKGVDSTLKIQPAKLEDSAVYLCASSSGLAGLGGELFFGEGSRLTVL.

This chain connects TRBV11-2 to TRBJ1-3, with a tentative D call TRBD1 (6 bases). CDR3 length equals 14 residues. Germline CDR1 reads SGHAT; CDR2 reads FQNNGV. Trimming cost V 7 bases and J 0 bases, with 10 bases left between them. The CDR3 loop reads CASTGDNSGNTIYF. The CDR3 bases are TGTGCCAGCACGGGGGACAACTCTGGAAACACCATATATTTT. The variable domain in full, completed from reference TRBV11-2 and TRBJ1-3, reads EAGVAQSPRYKIIEKRQSVAFWCNPISGHATLYWYQQILGQGPKLLIQFQNNGVVDDSQLPKDRFSAERLKGVDSTLKIQPAKLEDSAVYLCASTGDNSGNTIYFGEGSWLTVV.

The V call is TRBV7-9, the J call TRBJ2-1; 9 bases fit TRBD2. V shed 4 bases and J 8 bases; nucleotides not matched to a gene: 15. Germline V gene sequence: CDR1 SEHNR, CDR2 FQNEAQ (reference sequence). CDR3 length: 17 amino acids. The CDR3 loop is CASSSTTLGVAGDEQFF. For the CDR3, the DNA is TGTGCCAGCAGCTCCACCACCCTTGGGGTAGCGGGAGATGAGCAGTTCTTC.

The chain combines TRBV7-9 with TRBJ1-1; no clear D. The CDR3 runs to 12 residues. Deletions cut 3 bases from V and 1 base from J, with 3 bases between. The germline gives CDR1 SEHNR, CDR2 FQNEAQ (reference sequence). CDR3 sequence (DNA): TGTGCCAGCAGCTTCAGGAACACTGAAGCTTTCTTT. Amino acid sequence: CASSFRNTEAFF.

The chain is built from TRBV6-5 and TRBJ1-2; tentatively, D is TRBD1 (5 bases). This CDR3 spans 14 amino acids. Trimming took off 2 bases at V and 5 bases at J, with 12 bases between the two ends. Germline lookup yields CDR1 MNHEY and CDR2 SVGAGI. The CDR3 reads CASSYTGTHYGYTF. In DNA form, the CDR3 reads TGTGCCAGCAGTTACACCGGGACCCATTATGGCTACACCTTC.